This T cell receptor (beta chain) was recorded in a study of blood T cell dynamics during melanoma immunotherapy. Time point denoted: week 3, after first cycle of checkpoint inhibitor. All DNA from each sorted CD8+ subset was loaded. The data were produced by immunoSEQ multiplex PCR, yet TCRdb's version contains in-frame clones alone and is incomplete. This repertoire shows 3,200 or so clones, roughly 95% found once; its top ten account for around 0.5%. Trimming shortened V by 0 bases and J by 0 bases, and 9 bases separated the two germline ends. This CDR3 has 15 residues. Germline-derived CDR1 and CDR2 are GTSNPN and SVGIG (reference sequence).

The chain recombines TRBV30 with TRBJ2-1; D gene ambiguous. This clonotype originated in a human donor with melanoma. Material: effector memory CD8+ T cells from blood, obtained from a patient treated with checkpoint blockade. The CDR3 protein is CAWSVDLSSYNEQFF. The CDR3 region has the DNA TGTGCCTGGAGTGTTGACCTGAGCTCCTACAATGAGCAGTTCTTC.